These 8 T cell receptor beta chains originate from one sample sequenced in a study of identical twins. MiXCR, applied by TCRdb to the 5' RACE reads, yields one record per CDR3 protein. The sample yields 550,000 to 800,000 distinct CDR3 sequences, less than 9% seen once. Another study also made use of these data, one on yellow fever vaccine responses in identical twins.

What was sequenced was PBMCs. Every receptor here comes from a woman aged 18-35 years in good health.

This chain uses TRBV9 with TRBJ2-1, with D uncertain. Germline V gene lookup returns CDR1 SGDLS and CDR2 YYNGEE. The CDR3 length is 11 residues. The germline V and J ends were trimmed by 0 bases and 10 bases, with 5 bases remaining between them. CDR3 DNA sequence: TGTGCCAGCAGCGTAGGCCGAGAGCAGTTCTTC. Its translation is CASSVGREQFF. Combining the CDR3 with reference TRBV9 and TRBJ2-1 gives the whole variable domain DSGVTQTPKHLITATGQRVTLRCSPRSGDLSVYWYQQSLDQGLQFLIQYYNGEERAKGNILERFSAQQFPDLHSELNLSSLELGDSALYFCASSVGREQFFGPGTRLTVL.

The rearrangement uses TRBV14 and TRBJ2-6, with D possibly being TRBD1 or TRBD2 (6 bases each). Trimming took off 4 bases at V and 2 bases at J, with 33 bases between the two ends. The germline V gene has CDR1 SGHDN and CDR2 FVKESK. This CDR3 spans 23 amino acids. In nucleotides, the CDR3 is TGTGCCAGCAGCCCAACCCCCGGGATAGGGGGAGGTCCCAGACAACCTGGGGCCAACGTCCTGACTTTC. It codes for CASSPTPGIGGGPRQPGANVLTF.

In this sample, this clonotype turned up a few times. The chain links TRBV28 to TRBJ2-5, with a possible D match to TRBD1 (5 bases). The V gene lost 1 base and the J gene lost 1 base, with 13 bases spanning the gap. Germline CDR1 is MDHEN and CDR2 is SYDVKM. This CDR3 is 16 amino acids long. The CDR3 protein is CASSLSHDRIQETQYF. Written as DNA, the CDR3 is TGTGCCAGCAGTTTATCCCACGACAGAATCCAAGAGACCCAGTACTTC. The whole variable domain, filled in from reference TRBV28 and TRBJ2-5, reads DVKVTQSSRYLVKRTGEKVFLECVQDMDHENMFWYRQDPGLGLRLIYFSYDVKMKEKGDIPEGYSVSREKKERFSLILESASTNQTSMYLCASSLSHDRIQETQYFGPGTRLLVL.

A few counts support this clonotype. The chain is built from TRBV11-2 and TRBJ2-2; the D call may be TRBD1 or TRBD2 (5 bases each). There are 17 residues in the CDR3. The V gene lost 2 bases and the J gene lost 2 bases, with 15 bases spanning the gap. Germline V gives CDR1 SGHAT, CDR2 FQNNGV. The CDR3 region is CASSLKVSGANTGELFF. DNA for the CDR3: TGTGCCAGCAGCTTAAAGGTCTCCGGGGCCAACACCGGGGAGCTGTTTTTT.

This rearrangement joins TRBV9 to TRBJ2-7; D is uncertain. The CDR3 has 13 residues. CDR1 SGDLS and CDR2 YYNGEE come from the germline V gene. V gave up 3 bases and J gave up 4 bases, with 11 bases separating them. CDR3 region: CASSEPGQYEQYV. DNA for the CDR3: TGTGCCAGCAGCGAGCCGGGTCAATACGAGCAGTACGTC.

This clonotype has at least ten counts. The rearrangement joins TRBV7-9 to TRBJ2-1; 14 bases are a match to TRBD2. The ends lost 5 bases at V and 10 bases at J; junction bases unmatched: 7. The CDR3 runs to 15 residues. Germline values: CDR1 SEHNR, CDR2 FQNEAQ (reference sequence). The CDR3 region is CASSGGTSGSWEQFF. DNA for the CDR3: TGTGCCAGCAGCGGGGGGACTAGCGGGAGTTGGGAGCAGTTCTTC.

This rearrangement joins TRBV9 to TRBJ2-1; D gene ambiguous. Per germline, CDR1 SGDLS and CDR2 YYNGEE. The CDR3 loop spans 15 amino acids. Between the trimmed V and J ends, which lost 4 bases and 5 bases, there was a span of 16 bases. CDR3 in amino acids: CASSTYDWANNEQFF. In DNA form, the CDR3 reads TGTGCCAGCAGCACCTATGACTGGGCAAACAATGAGCAGTTCTTC.

The sample holds many counts of this clonotype. The V gene is TRBV5-1, the J gene TRBJ2-2, with TRBD1 identical over 8 bases. The CDR3 has 15 amino acids. Per the germline V gene, CDR1 is SGHRS and CDR2 is YFSETQ. V shed 5 bases, J shed 4 bases, and the junction held 7 bases outside the gene matches. CDR3 loop: CASSRQGTSTGELFF. The CDR3 region has the DNA TGCGCCAGCAGTCGACAGGGGACATCCACCGGGGAGCTGTTTTTT.